These 14 T cell receptor beta chains originate from one sample sequenced in a study of T cell repertoires and HLA-DP antigens. No antigen has been assigned to these receptors. Repertoires were generated with immunoSEQ multiplex PCR, while TCRdb's copy carries only in-frame clones and drops some. Of some 110,000 clones in the sample, more than 85% are singletons; the top ten hold 0.25% to 0.3%. What was sequenced was CD4+ T cells from PBMCs. Source of these receptors: a woman between 18 and 30 years old in good health and CMV-seronegative.

V usage is TRBV5-5 and J usage is TRBJ1-3; D is ambiguous. The V gene lost 3 bases and the J gene lost 0 bases, with 13 bases spanning the gap. The CDR3 runs 16 residues. CDR1 is SGHKS, CDR2 YYEKEE, per germline (reference sequence). CDR3 loop: CASSYSPRGSGNTIYF. The CDR3 DNA follows: TGTGCCAGCAGCTATAGTCCGCGGGGCTCTGGAAACACCATATATTTT.

The chain uses TRBV28 and TRBJ2-1; D perhaps matches TRBD1 (6 bases). In germline, CDR1 is MDHEN, CDR2 SYDVKM. The CDR3 loop spans 16 amino acids. With 4 bases removed from V and 1 base from J, the gap between germline ends came to 14 bases. CDR3 protein: CASSYTGYQSYNEQFF. The DNA of the CDR3 is TGTGCCAGCAGTTACACAGGGTATCAGTCCTACAATGAGCAGTTCTTC.

The rearrangement joins TRBV7-2 to TRBJ1-1; a possible D gene is TRBD1 (6 bases). The CDR3 totals 15 residues. From germline, CDR1 is SGHTA and CDR2 FQGNSA. V was clipped by 7 bases and J by 0 bases, with 15 bases between them. The CDR3 DNA reads TGTGCCAGCACCCTGGGGGGCCGACTGAACACTGAAGCTTTCTTT. It yields the protein CASTLGGRLNTEAFF.

The chain carries TRBV5-8 and TRBJ1-2, with D unclear. The germline V and J ends were trimmed by 4 bases and 5 bases, with 15 bases remaining between them. Germline V lookup: CDR1 SGHTS, CDR2 YDEGEE. The CDR3 totals 14 residues. DNA for the CDR3: TGTGCCAGCAGCCGGAAGGTAGTTCGGTATGGCTACACCTTC. Protein product: CASSRKVVRYGYTF.

This clone was detected once. The chain combines TRBV7-9 with TRBJ1-2; D ambiguous. Germline V gene sequence: CDR1 SEHNR, CDR2 FQNEAQ (reference sequence). V was trimmed by 1 base and J by 1 base, leaving 7 bases between them. The CDR3 covers 14 residues. The CDR3 coding sequence is TGTGCCAGCAGCTTAGTGGAGGGTAACTATGGCTACACCTTC. Amino acid sequence: CASSLVEGNYGYTF.

The rearrangement uses TRBV9 and TRBJ2-5; weak D call: TRBD2 (6 bases). V lost 4 bases and J lost 5, with 24 bases in between. This CDR3 contains 17 residues. The germline V gene has CDR1 SGDLS and CDR2 YYNGEE. CDR3 DNA sequence: TGTGCCAGCAGCCCCCGCGGGGAGGACGGGGGTAGGGAGACCCAGTACTTC. Translating it yields CASSPRGEDGGRETQYF.

This clone was seen only a few times. The CDR3, as DNA: TGTGCCAGCAGTGAAGCGCCAGGAGGGGGTCAACCCCAGCATTTT. As protein: CASSEAPGGGQPQHF. The V and J genes are TRBV6-1 and TRBJ1-5, with D perhaps matching TRBD1 (6 bases). The CDR3 is 15 amino acids. V lost 0 bases, J lost 10 bases, and 16 bases lay in between. The germline V gene encodes CDR1 MNHNS and CDR2 SASEGT.

The chain is built from TRBV4-1 and TRBJ1-2; D possibly corresponds to TRBD1 (5 bases). V shed 0 bases and J shed 5 bases, with 7 bases lying between them. This CDR3 spans 13 amino acids. Germline lookup yields CDR1 MGHRA and CDR2 YSYEKL. CDR3 sequence (DNA): TGCGCCAGCAGCCAAGATCGGGGGTATGGCTACACCTTC. It translates to CASSQDRGYGYTF.

In its sample, this clone was seen once. The chain employs TRBV5-4 and TRBJ2-1; D gene uncertain. V was pared by 0 bases and J by 2 bases, with 9 bases between. CDR3 size: 15 residues. Germline V gene sequence: CDR1 SGHNT, CDR2 YYREEE (reference sequence). As DNA, the CDR3 is TGTGCCAGCAGCTTGGACTCGTTTACCTACAATGAGCAGTTCTTC. Amino acid sequence: CASSLDSFTYNEQFF.

The chain recombines TRBV29-1 with TRBJ2-3, with D tentatively TRBD2 (5 bases). This CDR3 is built from 12 residues. V was clipped by 6 bases and J by 1 base, with 8 bases between them. The V gene's germline CDR1 is SQVTM and CDR2 ANQGSEA. The CDR3: CSVEAGTDTQYF. The CDR3 coding sequence is TGCAGCGTGGAGGCAGGCACAGATACGCAGTATTTT.

This rearrangement joins TRBV18 to TRBJ2-7; D uncertain. The germline CDR1 and CDR2 sequences are KGHSH and LQKENI. Trimming took 1 base from V and 5 from J, leaving 12 bases between them. This CDR3 is 14 amino acids long. The CDR3 nucleotides are TGTGCCAGCTCACCACGTGGGGTGATGGACGAGCAGTACTTC. Residues: CASSPRGVMDEQYF.

The rearrangement links TRBV19 to TRBJ1-1; D is possibly TRBD1 (5 bases). The germline V gene encodes CDR1 LNHDA and CDR2 SQIVND (reference sequence). The V end was cut by 5 bases, the J end by 2 bases, with 15 bases between. The CDR3 consists of 15 residues. CDR3 residues: CASSSSAGRNTEAFF. DNA for the CDR3: TGTGCCAGTAGTTCAAGTGCAGGGAGAAACACTGAAGCTTTCTTT.

The V call is TRBV5-6, the J call TRBJ2-1, with 8 bases identical to TRBD2. Trimming cost V 0 bases and J 6 bases; bases outside gene matches: 5. The CDR3 is 15 amino acids. From germline, CDR1 is SGHDT and CDR2 YYEEEE. CDR3: CASSLAGGPSNEQFF. DNA for the CDR3: TGTGCCAGCAGCTTGGCGGGAGGGCCTAGCAATGAGCAGTTCTTC.

CDR3 protein: CASSPGQGSYGYTF. The CDR3 bases are TGCGCCAGCAGCCCCGGACAGGGAAGCTATGGCTACACCTTC. This chain connects TRBV5-1 to TRBJ1-2; 8 bases fit TRBD1. Looked up from germline, CDR1 is SGHRS and CDR2 is YFSETQ. The CDR3 runs to 14 residues. J gave up 4 bases and V 4 bases, and 6 bases lay outside the gene matches.